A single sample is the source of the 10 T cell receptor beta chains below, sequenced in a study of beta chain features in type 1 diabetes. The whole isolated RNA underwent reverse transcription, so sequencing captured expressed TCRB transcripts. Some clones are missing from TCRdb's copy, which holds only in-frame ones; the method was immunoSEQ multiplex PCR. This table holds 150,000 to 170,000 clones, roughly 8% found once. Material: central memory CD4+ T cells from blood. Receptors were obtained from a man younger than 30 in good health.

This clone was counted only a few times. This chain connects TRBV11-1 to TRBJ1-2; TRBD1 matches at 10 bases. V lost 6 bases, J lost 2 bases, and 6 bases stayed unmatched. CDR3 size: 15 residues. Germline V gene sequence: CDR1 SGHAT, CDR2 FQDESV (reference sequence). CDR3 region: CASSRTGGLNYGYTF. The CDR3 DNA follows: TGTGCCAGCAGTCGGACAGGGGGATTAAACTATGGCTACACCTTC.

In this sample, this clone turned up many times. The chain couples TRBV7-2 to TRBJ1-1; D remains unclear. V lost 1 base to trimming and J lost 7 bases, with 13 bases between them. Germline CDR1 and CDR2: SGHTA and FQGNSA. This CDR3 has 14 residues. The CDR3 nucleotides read TGTGCCAGCAGCTTAGGTCTCCGTCCCAGTGAAGCTTTCTTT. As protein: CASSLGLRPSEAFF.

CDR3 DNA: TGTGCCAGCAGCCATGACAACCATAGCAATCAGCCCCAGCATTTT. Its translation: CASSHDNHSNQPQHF. The chain combines TRBV7-2 with TRBJ1-5; D is undetermined. This CDR3 has 15 residues. V was cut by 5 bases and J by 0 bases, with 11 bases left in between. Germline loops: CDR1 SGHTA, CDR2 FQGNSA. The variable domain in full, completed from reference TRBV7-2 and TRBJ1-5, reads GAGVSQSPSNKVTEKGKDVELRCDPISGHTALYWYRQSLGQGLEFLIYFQGNSAPDKSGLPSDRFSAERTGGSVSTLTIQRTQQEDSAVYLCASSHDNHSNQPQHFGDGTRLSIL.

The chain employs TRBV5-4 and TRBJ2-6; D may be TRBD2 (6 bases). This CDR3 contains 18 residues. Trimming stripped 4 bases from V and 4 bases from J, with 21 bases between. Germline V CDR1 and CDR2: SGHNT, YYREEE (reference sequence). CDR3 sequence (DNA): TGTGCCAGCAGCCTACCGGGGGACCTCTCAAGGGGGGCCAACGTCCTGACTTTC. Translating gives CASSLPGDLSRGANVLTF.

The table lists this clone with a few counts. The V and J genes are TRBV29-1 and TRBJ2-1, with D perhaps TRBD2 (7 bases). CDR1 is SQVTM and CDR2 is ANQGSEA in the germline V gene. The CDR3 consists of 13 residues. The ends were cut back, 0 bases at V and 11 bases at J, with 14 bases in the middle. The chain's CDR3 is CSVEEERGGKQFF. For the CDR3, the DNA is TGCAGCGTTGAAGAAGAGAGGGGGGGTAAGCAGTTCTTC.

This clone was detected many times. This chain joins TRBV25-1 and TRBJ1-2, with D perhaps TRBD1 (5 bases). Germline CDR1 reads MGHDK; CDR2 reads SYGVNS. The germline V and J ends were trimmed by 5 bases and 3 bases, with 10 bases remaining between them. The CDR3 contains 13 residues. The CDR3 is CASSSAGDYGYTF. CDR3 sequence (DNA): TGTGCCAGCAGTTCTGCGGGGGACTATGGCTACACCTTC.

CDR3: CASSELTSGYTF. CDR3 nucleotides: TGTGCCAGCAGTGAATTGACATCTGGCTACACCTTC. The chain recombines TRBV6-1 with TRBJ1-2; D is unclear. Germline CDR1 reads MNHNS; CDR2 reads SASEGT. The CDR3 loop spans 12 amino acids. Trimming shortened V by 2 bases and J by 7 bases, and 8 bases separated the two germline ends.

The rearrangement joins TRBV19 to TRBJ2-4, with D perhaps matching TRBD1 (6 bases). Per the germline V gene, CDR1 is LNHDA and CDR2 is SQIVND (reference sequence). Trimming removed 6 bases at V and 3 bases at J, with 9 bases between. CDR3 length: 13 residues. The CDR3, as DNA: TGTGCCAGTAGCGCGGACAGCAAAAACATTCAGTACTTC. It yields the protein CASSADSKNIQYF.

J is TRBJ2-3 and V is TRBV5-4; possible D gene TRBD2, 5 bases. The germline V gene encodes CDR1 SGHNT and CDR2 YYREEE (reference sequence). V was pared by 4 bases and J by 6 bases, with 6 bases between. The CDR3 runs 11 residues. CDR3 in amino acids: CASSPGDTQYF. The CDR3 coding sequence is TGTGCCAGCAGCCCGGGGGATACGCAGTATTTT.

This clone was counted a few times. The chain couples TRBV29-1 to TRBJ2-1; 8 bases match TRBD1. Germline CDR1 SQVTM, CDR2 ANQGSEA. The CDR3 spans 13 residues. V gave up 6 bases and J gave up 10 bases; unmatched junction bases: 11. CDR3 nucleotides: TGCAGCGTAGCCGGGACAGGATGGTGGGAGCAGTTCTTC. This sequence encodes CSVAGTGWWEQFF.